The 5 T cell receptor beta chains presented below share a single source sample, sequenced in a study of technical replicates of blood from a few donors. Generated by immunoSEQ multiplex PCR, the TCRdb table keeps only in-frame clones and is missing some. The sample carries some 80,000 clones, 95% to 98% recorded once. Material: T cells isolated from PBMCs. These receptors came from a human donor in good health.

The V call is TRBV7-9, the J call TRBJ2-1; TRBD2 matches 7 bases. Unmatched junction bases numbered 12, after V lost 2 bases and J lost 8 bases. The CDR3 is 16 amino acids. Germline values: CDR1 SEHNR, CDR2 FQNEAQ (reference sequence). The CDR3: CASSLSPRGGMDEQFF. Written as DNA, the CDR3 is TGTGCCAGCAGCTTATCCCCTAGGGGAGGGATGGATGAGCAGTTCTTC.

The genes are TRBV19 and TRBJ2-7, with 8 bases lining up with TRBD2. CDR1 is LNHDA and CDR2 is SQIVND in the germline V gene (reference sequence). J gave up 3 bases and V 3 bases, and 7 bases lay outside the gene matches. CDR3 length equals 15 residues. CDR3 sequence reads: CASSITSGRIYEQYF. For the CDR3, the DNA is TGTGCCAGTAGTATCACTAGCGGACGTATCTACGAGCAGTACTTC.

This rearrangement joins TRBV5-1 to TRBJ2-6; 7 bases agree with TRBD1. This CDR3 is built from 17 residues. Germline CDR1 and CDR2: SGHRS and YFSETQ. The V segment lost 2 bases and the J segment 0 bases; nucleotides outside the gene matches: 5. In DNA, the CDR3 is TGCGCCAGCAGCTTAGGGGACAGCCGCTCTGGGGCCAACGTCCTGACTTTC. Translated, it gives CASSLGDSRSGANVLTF. Using reference TRBV5-1 and TRBJ2-6 for the parts outside the CDR3, the full variable domain is KAGVTQTPRYLIKTRGQQVTLSCSPISGHRSVSWYQQTPGQGLQFLFEYFSETQRNKGNFPGRFSGRQFSNSRSEMNVSTLELGDSALYLCASSLGDSRSGANVLTFGAGSRLTVL.

The V and J genes are TRBV7-3 and TRBJ2-3; 13 bases map to TRBD2. The CDR3 length is 18 residues. Unmatched junction bases numbered 13, after V lost 5 bases and J lost 5 bases. Germline V gives CDR1 SGHTA, CDR2 FQGTGA. This chain's CDR3 is CASSPQSTSGGAGDTQYF. CDR3 DNA: TGTGCCAGCAGCCCACAAAGCACTAGCGGGGGGGCGGGAGATACGCAGTATTTT.

V is TRBV5-1 and J is TRBJ2-3; 9 bases map to TRBD1. CDR3 length equals 16 residues. From germline, CDR1 is SGHRS and CDR2 YFSETQ. Trimming removed 4 bases from V and 4 bases from J; junction bases left unmatched: 10. CDR3 nucleotide sequence: TGCGCCAGCAGCCCCCAGGGACAGGGAAGGTCAGATACGCAGTATTTT. Residues: CASSPQGQGRSDTQYF. The full variable domain, with the rest looked up from reference TRBV5-1 and TRBJ2-3, is KAGVTQTPRYLIKTRGQQVTLSCSPISGHRSVSWYQQTPGQGLQFLFEYFSETQRNKGNFPGRFSGRQFSNSRSEMNVSTLELGDSALYLCASSPQGQGRSDTQYFGPGTRLTVL.